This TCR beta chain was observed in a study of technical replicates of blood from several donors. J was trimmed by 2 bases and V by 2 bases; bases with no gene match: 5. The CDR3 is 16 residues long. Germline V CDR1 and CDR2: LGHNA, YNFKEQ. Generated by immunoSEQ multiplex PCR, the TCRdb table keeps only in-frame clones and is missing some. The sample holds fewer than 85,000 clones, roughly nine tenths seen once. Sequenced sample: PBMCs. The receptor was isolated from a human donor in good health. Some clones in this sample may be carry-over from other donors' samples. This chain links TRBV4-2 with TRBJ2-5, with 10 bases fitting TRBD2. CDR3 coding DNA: TGTGCCAGCAGCCAATCTCGACTAGCGGGTCAAGAGACCCAGTACTTC. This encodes CASSQSRLAGQETQYF.